Below, 3 T cell receptor beta chains from the same sample are listed, as sequenced in a study of cytomegalovirus exposure and HLA in healthy donors. Primers for the PCR totalled 60 Vbeta and 13 Jbeta. Libraries were prepared by immunoSEQ multiplex PCR; TCRdb keeps only in-frame clonotypes and omits some of them. Of 160,000 or so clones listed, about three quarters are singletons. The sample comprised PBMCs. Receptors were obtained from a woman in her twenties or thirties in good health and CMV-seronegative.

This chain joins TRBV9 and TRBJ2-7; D gene ambiguous. CDR1 and CDR2 from the germline V gene are SGDLS and YYNGEE. This CDR3 has 14 residues. V was pared by 0 bases and J by 0 bases, with 7 bases between. The chain's CDR3 is CASSVGPGSYEQYF. In DNA form, the CDR3 reads TGTGCCAGCAGCGTAGGTCCAGGCTCCTACGAGCAGTACTTC.

CDR3 sequence reads: CASRFSGGADTQYF. In DNA form, the CDR3 reads TGTGCCAGCAGATTTAGCGGGGGGGCGGATACGCAGTATTTT. The J gene is TRBJ2-3, the V gene TRBV11-2, with 11 bases lining up with TRBD2. V shed 6 bases, J shed 6 bases, and the junction held 5 bases outside the gene matches. The CDR3 spans 14 residues. The V gene's germline CDR1 is SGHAT and CDR2 FQNNGV.

The V and J genes are TRBV6-5 and TRBJ1-5; no clear D. Per germline, CDR1 MNHEY and CDR2 SVGAGI. This CDR3 spans 13 amino acids. V lost 6 bases and J 7 bases, leaving 13 bases between the germline ends. CDR3 loop: CASSPPARQPQHF. The CDR3 bases are TGTGCCAGCAGCCCCCCCGCGAGGCAGCCCCAGCATTTT.